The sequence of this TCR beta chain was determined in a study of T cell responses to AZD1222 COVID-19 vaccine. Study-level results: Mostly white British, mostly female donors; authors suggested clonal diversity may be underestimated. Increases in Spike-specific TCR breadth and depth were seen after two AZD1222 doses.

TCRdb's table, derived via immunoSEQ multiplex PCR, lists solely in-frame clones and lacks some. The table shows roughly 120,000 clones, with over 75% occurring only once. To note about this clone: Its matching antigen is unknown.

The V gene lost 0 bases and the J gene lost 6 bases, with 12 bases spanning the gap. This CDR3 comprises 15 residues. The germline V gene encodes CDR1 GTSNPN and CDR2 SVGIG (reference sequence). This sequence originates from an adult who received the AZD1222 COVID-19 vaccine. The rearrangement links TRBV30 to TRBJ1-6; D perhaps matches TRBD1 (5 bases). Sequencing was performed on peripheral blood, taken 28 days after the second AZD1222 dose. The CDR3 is CAWSVSGRRNSPLHF. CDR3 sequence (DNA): TGTGCCTGGAGTGTTTCGGGACGGCGTAATTCACCCCTCCACTTT. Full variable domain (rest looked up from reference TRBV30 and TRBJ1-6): SQTIHQWPATLVQPVGSPLSLECTVEGTSNPNLYWYRQAAGRGLQLLFYSVGIGQISSEVPQNLSASRPQDRQFILSSKKLLLSDSGFYLCAWSVSGRRNSPLHFGNGTRLTVT.